Listed here are 32 T cell receptor beta chains from one sample, sequenced in a study of blood T cell repertoires in COVID-19. This table comes from immunoSEQ multiplex PCR, and its TCRdb copy is limited to in-frame clones, with some not included. Here the sample spans roughly 100,000 clones, 84% being singletons. The sample was peripheral blood. These receptors were obtained from a human donor in a cohort sampled during active or convalescent COVID-19.

The chain recombines TRBV19 with TRBJ1-5, with TRBD1 as a possible D gene (6 bases). The CDR3 is 16 amino acids. The germline gives CDR1 LNHDA, CDR2 SQIVND (reference sequence). Between the trimmed V and J ends, which lost 3 bases and 0 bases, there was a span of 12 bases. The CDR3 is CASSILWTDSNQPQHF. The CDR3 bases are TGTGCCAGTAGTATCCTATGGACAGATAGCAATCAGCCCCAGCATTTT.

V gene TRBV29-1 combines with J gene TRBJ1-2, with D possibly TRBD1 on 6 matching bases. This CDR3 comprises 14 residues. CDR1 is SQVTM and CDR2 is ANQGSEA in the germline V gene. Trimming removed 3 bases from V and 2 bases from J, with 13 bases in between. This CDR3 is CSVDQEGGNYGYTF. DNA for the CDR3: TGCAGCGTTGACCAGGAGGGGGGGAACTATGGCTACACCTTC.

The rearrangement uses TRBV21-1 and TRBJ2-6; the D call of TRBD1 is as the table states it, not checked on the DNA. TRBV21-1 is marked as a pseudogene. This CDR3 is 23 amino acids long. CDR3 amino acids: CASSKTPDFPRDRGEDGANVLTF. Here the CDR3 DNA reads TGTGCCAGCAGCAAAACGCCAGATTTTCCCCGGGACAGGGGGGAGGATGGGGCCAACGTCCTGACTTTC.

The rearrangement joins TRBV19 to TRBJ1-1; possible D gene TRBD1, 5 bases. Germline CDR1 reads LNHDA; CDR2 reads SQIVND (reference sequence). The V gene lost 3 bases and the J gene lost 1 base, with 12 bases spanning the gap. The CDR3 is made up of 15 amino acids. CDR3 bases: TGTGCCAGTAGTATTAAGGGGCGGAGGAACACTGAAGCTTTCTTT. It specifies CASSIKGRRNTEAFF.

The rearrangement joins TRBV6-6 to TRBJ2-5; possible D gene TRBD2, 7 bases. The V gene's germline CDR1 is MNHNY and CDR2 SVGAGI (reference sequence). The CDR3 totals 16 residues. V lost 7 bases and J lost 4, with 22 bases in between. The DNA for the CDR3 is TGTGCCAGCAATACTTTAAGGGGGGGGCCTGCAGAGACCCAGTACTTC. Translated: CASNTLRGGPAETQYF.

The chain joins TRBV1 to TRBJ2-1; TRBD2, as called in the table, went unchecked against the DNA. TRBV1 is a pseudogene segment. The CDR3 contains 16 residues. The CDR3 region is CTSSRGLAGRHNEQFF. CDR3 coding DNA: TGCACCAGCAGCCGGGGACTAGCGGGGCGCCACAATGAGCAGTTCTTC.

The rearrangement links TRBV5-1 to TRBJ1-3; D not resolved. The CDR3 totals 14 residues. Germline loops: CDR1 SGHRS, CDR2 YFSETQ. V was cut by 7 bases and J by 3 bases, with 14 bases left in between. CDR3 sequence (DNA): TGCGCCAGCTCGCCGGGAAACAGTGGAAACACCATATATTTT. Translated, it gives CASSPGNSGNTIYF.

This chain connects TRBV5-6 to TRBJ2-5; D is unclear. The CDR3 covers 16 residues. Trimming shortened V by 4 bases and J by 1 base, and 17 bases separated the two germline ends. The germline gives CDR1 SGHDT, CDR2 YYEEEE. CDR3 protein: CASSTRQNLGQETQYF. CDR3 nucleotide sequence: TGTGCCAGCAGCACCCGACAAAACCTGGGCCAAGAGACCCAGTACTTC. The whole variable domain, remainder taken from reference TRBV5-6 and TRBJ2-5, is DAGVTQSPTHLIKTRGQQVTLRCSPKSGHDTVSWYQQALGQGPQFIFQYYEEEERQRGNFPDRFSGHQFPNYSSELNVNALLLGDSALYLCASSTRQNLGQETQYFGPGTRLLVL.

This clone was counted only a few times. The CDR3 DNA reads as TGTGCCAGCAGCTTGGGAGCAGGGCCCTTGGGGGAGCAGTACTTC. It specifies CASSLGAGPLGEQYF. The chain combines TRBV5-4 with TRBJ2-7; weak D call: TRBD1 (5 bases). The CDR3 spans 15 residues. With 0 bases removed from V and 7 bases from J, the gap between germline ends came to 17 bases. Germline V lookup: CDR1 SGHNT, CDR2 YYREEE (reference sequence).

V gene TRBV15 combines with J gene TRBJ1-5; D unresolved. CDR3 length: 18 residues. Trimming took 0 bases from V and 0 from J, leaving 15 bases between them. Germline lookup yields CDR1 LNHNV and CDR2 YYDKDF (reference sequence). This chain's CDR3 is CATSRDGWLRDSNQPQHF. CDR3 DNA: TGTGCCACCAGCAGAGATGGGTGGTTGCGGGATAGCAATCAGCCCCAGCATTTT. Full variable domain (missing parts from reference TRBV15 and TRBJ1-5): DAMVIQNPRYQVTQFGKPVTLSCSQTLNHNVMYWYQQKSSQAPKLLFHYYDKDFNNEADTPDNFQSRRPNTSFCFLDIRSPGLGDTAMYLCATSRDGWLRDSNQPQHFGDGTRLSIL.

The chain carries TRBV7-2 and TRBJ1-5, with 8 positions matching TRBD1. Germline lookup yields CDR1 SGHTA and CDR2 FQGNSA. Losses at the gene ends were 8 bases for V and 0 bases for J; bases not matched to a gene: 3. The CDR3 has 14 amino acids. The CDR3 coding sequence is TGTGCCAGCGCAGGACAGGGTAGCAATCAGCCCCAGCATTTT. Amino acids: CASAGQGSNQPQHF.

This chain joins TRBV3-1 (or the pseudogene TRBV3-2) and TRBJ2-2; TRBD1 might be the D (5 bases). Germline-derived CDR1 and CDR2 are LGHDT and YNNKEL (reference sequence). Trimming removed 7 bases at V and 2 bases at J, with 11 bases between. CDR3 size: 14 residues. In nucleotides, the CDR3 is TGTGCCAGCAAGGCCAGGGCCAACACCGGGGAGCTGTTTTTT. Translated: CASKARANTGELFF.

The chain couples TRBV30 to TRBJ2-7; TRBD1 matches at 8 bases. Germline V CDR1 and CDR2: GTSNPN, SVGIG (reference sequence). J lost 0 bases, V lost 5 bases, and 6 bases had no gene match. The CDR3 runs 14 residues. The CDR3 reads CAWVRQGASYEQYF. CDR3 sequence (DNA): TGTGCCTGGGTGCGCCAGGGGGCCTCCTACGAGCAGTACTTC.

V usage is TRBV5-1 and J usage is TRBJ2-1, with 8 bases matching TRBD2. V lost 3 bases and J lost 0; bases outside the gene matches: 5. The CDR3 contains 16 residues. The germline gives CDR1 SGHRS, CDR2 YFSETQ. In DNA, the CDR3 is TGCGCCAGCAGCTATGACGGGGGGGTCTCCTACAATGAGCAGTTCTTC. Translated, it gives CASSYDGGVSYNEQFF.

V and J are TRBV19 and TRBJ1-1; unclear D gene. With 0 bases removed from V and 7 bases from J, the gap between germline ends came to 12 bases. Looked up from germline, CDR1 is LNHDA and CDR2 is SQIVND (reference sequence). The CDR3 covers 14 residues. The CDR3 bases are TGTGCCAGTAGTATAGAGGGTTGGCGGAGTGAAGCTTTCTTT. Amino acid sequence: CASSIEGWRSEAFF.

The rearrangement joins TRBV15 to TRBJ1-5; perhaps TRBD1 as D (6 bases). The CDR3 sequence is 16 residues long. Deletions cut 1 base from V and 0 bases from J, with 10 bases between. CDR1 and CDR2 (germline): LNHNV, YYDKDF (reference sequence). CDR3 region: CATSRGGGDSNQPQHF. The CDR3 DNA sequence: TGTGCCACCAGCAGAGGAGGGGGGGATAGCAATCAGCCCCAGCATTTT. Full variable domain (missing parts from reference TRBV15 and TRBJ1-5): DAMVIQNPRYQVTQFGKPVTLSCSQTLNHNVMYWYQQKSSQAPKLLFHYYDKDFNNEADTPDNFQSRRPNTSFCFLDIRSPGLGDTAMYLCATSRGGGDSNQPQHFGDGTRLSIL.

The rearrangement links TRBV7-2 to TRBJ2-7; 7 bases fit TRBD2. The germline V gene encodes CDR1 SGHTA and CDR2 FQGNSA. V trimming: 3 bases; J trimming: 3 bases; junction bases outside the gene matches: 5. The CDR3 covers 14 residues. This chain's CDR3 is CASSLLGGSYEQYF. The CDR3 DNA follows: TGTGCCAGCAGCTTGCTGGGGGGGAGCTACGAGCAGTACTTC.

This chain joins TRBV3-1 (or the pseudogene TRBV3-2) and TRBJ1-4; D unresolved. V lost 4 bases to trimming and J lost 7 bases, with 16 bases between them. Germline V gene lookup returns CDR1 LGHDT and CDR2 YNNKEL (reference sequence). The CDR3 has 15 residues. In nucleotides, the CDR3 is TGTGCCAGCAGCCTTACAGTGGGTCTGGTTGAAAAACTGTTTTTT. Translated: CASSLTVGLVEKLFF.

V and J are TRBV7-3 and TRBJ1-1; TRBD1 matches 7 bases. Trimming at V came to 5 bases and at J to 0 bases, leaving 21 bases not matched to a gene. The CDR3 loop spans 20 amino acids. Germline V gene lookup returns CDR1 SGHTA and CDR2 FQGTGA. This chain's CDR3 is CASSREGDRVELDMNTEAFF. In DNA, the CDR3 is TGTGCCAGCAGCCGCGAGGGTGACAGGGTCGAATTAGACATGAACACTGAAGCTTTCTTT. Filled out from reference TRBV7-3 and TRBJ1-1, the complete variable domain reads GAGVSQTPSNKVTEKGKYVELRCDPISGHTALYWYRQSLGQGPEFLIYFQGTGAADDSGLPNDRFFAVRPEGSVSTLKIQRTERGDSAVYLCASSREGDRVELDMNTEAFFGQGTRLTVV.

The rearrangement uses TRBV19 and TRBJ1-1, with D uncertain. V lost 5 bases and J 2 bases, leaving 9 bases between the germline ends. This CDR3 has 13 amino acids. Per germline, CDR1 LNHDA and CDR2 SQIVND (reference sequence). The CDR3 loop is CASSAKSNTEAFF. The CDR3 DNA follows: TGTGCCAGTAGTGCCAAGAGTAACACTGAAGCTTTCTTT.

The chain joins TRBV6-5 to TRBJ1-6, with a tentative D call TRBD1 (5 bases). The germline V gene has CDR1 MNHEY and CDR2 SVGAGI. V was pared by 0 bases and J by 10 bases, with 10 bases between. The CDR3 is 14 amino acids. CDR3 sequence: CASSYSGRGSPLHF. The CDR3 region has the DNA TGTGCCAGCAGTTACTCCGGTCGGGGGTCACCCCTCCACTTT.

The gene calls are TRBV19 and TRBJ1-5, with D tentatively TRBD1 (6 bases). The germline CDR1 and CDR2 sequences are LNHDA and SQIVND (reference sequence). The CDR3 sequence is 13 residues long. V lost 6 bases and J lost 4, with 10 bases in between. This CDR3 reads CASRRDINQPQHF. In nucleotides, the CDR3 is TGTGCCAGTAGGAGGGACATTAATCAGCCCCAGCATTTT.

This clone was seen only a few times. V usage is TRBV19 and J usage is TRBJ2-5; 12 positions agree with TRBD2. J lost 2 bases, V lost 7 bases, and 5 bases had no gene match. The CDR3 has 15 residues. Germline lookup yields CDR1 LNHDA and CDR2 SQIVND (reference sequence). The CDR3 is CASNSLAGGQETQYF. CDR3 sequence (DNA): TGTGCCAGTAACTCACTAGCGGGGGGACAAGAGACCCAGTACTTC.

The rearrangement links TRBV9 to TRBJ2-6; 11 bases are shared with TRBD1. The CDR3 has 18 amino acids. Germline V gene sequence: CDR1 SGDLS, CDR2 YYNGEE. V was pared by 5 bases and J by 0 bases, with 7 bases of the junction left unmatched. CDR3 coding DNA: TGTGCCAGCAGAACCGGGACAGGGGGGAGCTCTGGGGCCAACGTCCTGACTTTC. It encodes CASRTGTGGSSGANVLTF. The variable domain in full, with the rest retrieved from reference TRBV9 and TRBJ2-6, is DSGVTQTPKHLITATGQRVTLRCSPRSGDLSVYWYQQSLDQGLQFLIQYYNGEERAKGNILERFSAQQFPDLHSELNLSSLELGDSALYFCASRTGTGGSSGANVLTFGAGSRLTVL.

The chain combines TRBV6-5 with TRBJ2-1; TRBD2 matches 11 bases. CDR3 length equals 14 residues. Trimming took 8 bases from V and 10 from J; bases not matched to a gene: 10. Germline V gene sequence: CDR1 MNHEY, CDR2 SVGAGI. The CDR3 reads CASRKTSGVDEQFF. Written as DNA, the CDR3 is TGTGCCAGCCGAAAGACTAGCGGGGTAGACGAGCAGTTCTTC.

The J gene is TRBJ2-2, the V gene TRBV30; TRBD2 matches 10 bases. Germline V gene lookup returns CDR1 GTSNPN and CDR2 SVGIG (reference sequence). The V and J ends lost 0 bases and 6 bases, in that order; junction bases with no gene match: 13. The CDR3 covers 18 residues. The CDR3 loop reads CAWSVRVAGGPKAGELFF. The CDR3 coding sequence is TGTGCCTGGAGTGTTCGGGTAGCGGGGGGACCCAAGGCCGGGGAGCTGTTTTTT.

The gene calls are TRBV2 and TRBJ1-2, with a tentative D call TRBD1 (5 bases). Trimming removed 0 bases from V and 8 bases from J, with 13 bases in between. Germline lookup yields CDR1 SNHLY and CDR2 FYNNEI. The CDR3 runs 14 residues. DNA for the CDR3: TGTGCCAGCAGTGAAGCGGGAGGGACCAGAGGCTACACCTTC. It yields the protein CASSEAGGTRGYTF.

Worth noting for this clone: The junction and the germline gene differ at one end; a read error may be behind it. The chain has TRBV7-7 and TRBJ2-5; 7 positions match TRBD1. Germline V lookup: CDR1 SSHAT, CDR2 FNYEAQ (reference sequence). CDR3 length equals 14 residues. In DNA form, the CDR3 reads TGTGCTAGCAGCTCAGTTCAGGGGGATGAGACCCAGTACTTC. Its translation: CASSSVQGDETQYF.

The V call is TRBV6-6, the J call TRBJ1-1, with 8 bases identical to TRBD1. This CDR3 has 15 residues. The junction had 15 bases not matched to a gene; V was cut back by 10 bases and J by 5 bases. The germline V gene has CDR1 MNHNY and CDR2 SVGAGI (reference sequence). The CDR3 nucleotides read TGTGCCACCATAAATGACAGGGGACAGCTAACTGAAGCTTTCTTT. Translating it yields CATINDRGQLTEAFF.

The chain joins TRBV4-3 to TRBJ2-3; D gene unclear. With 0 bases removed from V and 3 bases from J, the gap between germline ends came to 13 bases. Germline V gene sequence: CDR1 LGHNA, CDR2 YSLEER. The CDR3 totals 16 residues. CDR3 loop: CASSQEPGLTTDTQYF. CDR3 DNA: TGCGCCAGCAGCCAAGAACCGGGTTTGACGACAGATACGCAGTATTTT.

In this sample, this clone turned up once. In nucleotides, the CDR3 is TGTGCCAGCAGCGATAAACAGGGAGAACACCTTGGCTACACCTTC. Amino acids: CASSDKQGEHLGYTF. The chain combines TRBV3-1 (or the pseudogene TRBV3-2) with TRBJ1-2; a possible D gene is TRBD1 (6 bases). Germline lookup yields CDR1 LGHDT and CDR2 YNNKEL (reference sequence). V shed 5 bases and J shed 7 bases, with 20 bases lying between them. This CDR3 spans 15 amino acids.

The genes are TRBV3-1 (or the pseudogene TRBV3-2) and TRBJ1-1; no reliable D call. This CDR3 is built from 15 residues. Germline CDR1 is LGHDT and CDR2 is YNNKEL (reference sequence). Deletions cut 4 bases from V and 4 bases from J, with 16 bases between. The CDR3 is CASSLGVLRFTEAFF. The CDR3, as DNA: TGTGCCAGCAGCCTCGGGGTCCTCAGGTTCACTGAAGCTTTCTTT.